This TCR beta chain is from a study of Ad26.COV2.S vaccination and SARS-CoV-2 variants. Study-wide results and limits: Spike-specific TCR breadth was greater in vaccine than placebo recipients.

Data came from immunoSEQ multiplex PCR; TCRdb stores just in-frame clones and leaves some out. The repertoire has 400,000 to 450,000 clones, 80% to 95% of them found once; the top ten carry less than 15%. This sample's treatment: around 19 received Ad26.COV2.S at low or high dose, single or two shots; 5 received placebo; per-sample allocation not given. On day 63 after the first injection, vaccine and placebo recipients gave samples. In regard to this clone: The antigen is undetermined.

V was pared by 5 bases and J by 1 base, with 6 bases of the junction left unmatched. Germline-derived CDR1 and CDR2 are MNHEY and SVGAGI. The CDR3 contains 15 residues. The source of this sequence is a person between 18 and 65 years old who received the Ad26.COV2.S COVID-19 vaccine or a placebo. The sequenced sample was peripheral blood, obtained in a trial of Ad26.COV2.S vaccine versus placebo. The V and J genes are TRBV6-5 and TRBJ2-7; 9 bases are a match to TRBD1. The CDR3 loop reads CASSPRQGGSYEQYF. CDR3 bases: TGTGCCAGCAGTCCTCGACAGGGGGGATCCTACGAGCAGTACTTC.